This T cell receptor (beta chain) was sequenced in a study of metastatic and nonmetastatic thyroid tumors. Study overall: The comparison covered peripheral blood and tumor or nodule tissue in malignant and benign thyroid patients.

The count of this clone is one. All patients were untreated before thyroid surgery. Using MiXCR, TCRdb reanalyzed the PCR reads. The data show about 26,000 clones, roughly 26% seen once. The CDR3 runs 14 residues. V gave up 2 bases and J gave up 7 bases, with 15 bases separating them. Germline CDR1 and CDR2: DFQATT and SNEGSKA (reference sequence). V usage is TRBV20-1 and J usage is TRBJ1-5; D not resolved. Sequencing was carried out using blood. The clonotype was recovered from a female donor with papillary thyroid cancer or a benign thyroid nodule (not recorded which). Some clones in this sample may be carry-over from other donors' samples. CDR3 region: CSARPPREGQPQHF. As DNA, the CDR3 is TGCAGTGCTAGACCCCCTCGGGAAGGACAGCCCCAGCATTTT.